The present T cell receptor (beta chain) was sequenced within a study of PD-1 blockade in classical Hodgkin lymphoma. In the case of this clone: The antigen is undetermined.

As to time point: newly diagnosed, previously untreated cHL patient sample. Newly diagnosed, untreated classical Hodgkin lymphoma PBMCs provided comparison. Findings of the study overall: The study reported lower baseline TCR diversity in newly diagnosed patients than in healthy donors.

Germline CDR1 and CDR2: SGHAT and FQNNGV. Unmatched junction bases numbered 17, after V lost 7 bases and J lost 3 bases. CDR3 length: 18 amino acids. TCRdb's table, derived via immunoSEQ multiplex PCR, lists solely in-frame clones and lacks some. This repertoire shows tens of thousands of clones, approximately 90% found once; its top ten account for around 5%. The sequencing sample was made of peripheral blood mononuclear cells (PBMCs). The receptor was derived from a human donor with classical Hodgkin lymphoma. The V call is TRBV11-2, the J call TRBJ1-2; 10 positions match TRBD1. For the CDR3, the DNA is TGTGCCAGCAAGAACCCCCGGGACAGGGGCCCTAACGACTATGGCTACACCTTC. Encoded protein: CASKNPRDRGPNDYGYTF.